These 27 T cell receptor beta chains came from one sample sequenced in a study of T cell changes during pregnancy in multiple sclerosis. Generated by immunoSEQ multiplex PCR, the TCRdb table keeps only in-frame clones and is missing some. The sample has some 64,000 clones, roughly 91% seen once. Sequences were derived from peripheral blood, sampled in the second trimester of pregnancy. These receptors were taken from a female donor in good health, enrolled as a control in a pregnancy study.

This sequence joins TRBV7-2 and TRBJ1-1, with 8 bases aligning to TRBD1. The CDR3 has 14 residues. Trimming cost V 6 bases and J 0 bases; bases outside gene matches: 3. The V gene's germline CDR1 is SGHTA and CDR2 FQGNSA. The CDR3 bases are TGTGCCAGCAGTCGGGACAGGATGAACACTGAAGCTTTCTTT. Protein product: CASSRDRMNTEAFF.

The genes are TRBV10-3 and TRBJ1-2; D gene uncertain. This CDR3 has 12 amino acids. Germline V gene lookup returns CDR1 ENHRY and CDR2 SYGVKD. The ends were cut back, 5 bases at V and 8 bases at J, with 12 bases in the middle. The chain's CDR3 is CAISRSGNGYTF. CDR3 sequence (DNA): TGTGCCATCAGTCGATCCGGGAACGGCTACACCTTC.

The V and J genes are TRBV6-4 and TRBJ2-3; 10 bases match TRBD2. With 8 bases clipped from V and 10 bases from J, the junction kept 6 bases outside the gene matches. CDR1 is MRHNA, CDR2 SNTAGT, per germline. The CDR3 runs 12 residues. CDR3: CASSPSGSAQYF. For the CDR3, the DNA is TGTGCCAGCTCCCCTAGCGGGAGCGCGCAGTATTTT.

This clone turned up a few times. CDR3 DNA sequence: TGTGCCAGCAGCTCGCCGGGACAGGGTTTTTTGAACACTGAAGCTTTCTTT. It translates to CASSSPGQGFLNTEAFF. This chain joins TRBV7-9 and TRBJ1-1; 9 bases line up with TRBD1. This CDR3 is 17 amino acids long. V dropped 4 bases and J dropped 0; count of bases not matched to a gene: 9. Germline V lookup: CDR1 SEHNR, CDR2 FQNEAQ (reference sequence).

The chain recombines TRBV5-1 with TRBJ2-5; TRBD2 matches 11 bases. Unmatched junction bases numbered 10, after V lost 4 bases and J lost 2 bases. The V gene's germline CDR1 is SGHRS and CDR2 YFSETQ. The CDR3 covers 17 residues. The CDR3 loop is CASSRIAGGPNQETQYF. CDR3 nucleotides: TGCGCCAGCAGCCGCATAGCGGGAGGGCCCAATCAAGAGACCCAGTACTTC.

V is TRBV5-6 and J is TRBJ2-1; TRBD1 matches 9 bases. The J segment lost 8 bases and the V segment lost 2 bases, leaving 17 bases of the junction unmatched. The V gene's germline CDR1 is SGHDT and CDR2 YYEEEE. The CDR3 sequence is 18 residues long. This CDR3 is CASSLTQYRGPLVDEQFF. CDR3 nucleotide sequence: TGTGCCAGCAGCTTAACACAATACAGGGGGCCACTCGTAGATGAGCAGTTCTTC.

The chain employs TRBV6-4 and TRBJ2-1; D not resolved. The CDR3 length is 13 residues. Trimming cost V 0 bases and J 13 bases, with 13 bases left between them. CDR1 is MRHNA and CDR2 is SNTAGT in the germline V gene. The CDR3 protein is CASSDSMGSLQFF. CDR3 DNA sequence: TGTGCCAGCAGTGACTCGATGGGCAGCCTACAGTTCTTC.

CDR3 amino acids: CASSGLAGDPSTDTQYF. CDR3 DNA sequence: TGTGCCAGCTCCGGACTAGCGGGGGATCCCAGCACAGATACGCAGTATTTT. The rearrangement links TRBV18 to TRBJ2-3; 13 positions match TRBD2. V was clipped by 6 bases and J by 0 bases; unmatched bases: 6. Germline V lookup: CDR1 KGHSH, CDR2 LQKENI. The length of the CDR3 is 17 residues.

The J gene is TRBJ1-2, the V gene TRBV10-3; D perhaps matches TRBD1 (6 bases). The CDR3 is 16 residues long. Germline loops: CDR1 ENHRY, CDR2 SYGVKD. V lost 10 bases and J lost 3, with 24 bases in between. Here the CDR3 reads CATNPLTGNRDYGYTF. The CDR3 DNA is TGTGCCACGAATCCCCTAACAGGGAATAGGGACTATGGCTACACCTTC.

V gene TRBV7-6 combines with J gene TRBJ2-7, with D possibly being TRBD1 (6 bases). This CDR3 comprises 13 residues. Germline CDR1 is SGHVS and CDR2 is FNYEAQ. Trimming left V 3 bases short and J 5 bases short, with 11 bases between. In nucleotides, the CDR3 is TGTGCCAGCAGCTTTGGACAGATGGACGAGCAGTACTTC. Translating gives CASSFGQMDEQYF. Full variable domain (missing parts from reference TRBV7-6 and TRBJ2-7): GAGVSQSPRYKVTKRGQDVALRCDPISGHVSLYWYRQALGQGPEFLTYFNYEAQQDKSGLPNDRFSAERPEGSISTLTIQRTEQRDSAMYRCASSFGQMDEQYFGPGTRLTVT.

This clone occurred once. The chain has TRBV5-1 and TRBJ2-2, with 9 positions matching TRBD1. Germline CDR1 SGHRS, CDR2 YFSETQ. J lost 7 bases, V lost 3 bases, and 7 bases had no gene match. The CDR3 length is 15 residues. CDR3 residues: CASSYPQGANGELFF. Written as DNA, the CDR3 is TGCGCCAGCAGCTACCCACAGGGGGCGAACGGGGAGCTGTTTTTT. Together with reference TRBV5-1 and TRBJ2-2, the CDR3 gives the full variable domain: KAGVTQTPRYLIKTRGQQVTLSCSPISGHRSVSWYQQTPGQGLQFLFEYFSETQRNKGNFPGRFSGRQFSNSRSEMNVSTLELGDSALYLCASSYPQGANGELFFGEGSRLTVL.

The chain combines TRBV28 with TRBJ1-5; possibly TRBD1 for D (6 bases). The CDR3 totals 15 residues. Germline V gene sequence: CDR1 MDHEN, CDR2 SYDVKM. Between the trimmed V and J ends, which lost 7 bases and 0 bases, there was a span of 13 bases. CDR3 nucleotide sequence: TGTGCCAGCACCGCGACAGGTTATAGCAATCAGCCCCAGCATTTT. Protein product: CASTATGYSNQPQHF.

The genes are TRBV18 and TRBJ1-1; D is ambiguous. The CDR3 consists of 15 residues. Trimming stripped 3 bases from V and 1 base from J, with 12 bases between. Germline values: CDR1 KGHSH, CDR2 LQKENI. The DNA of the CDR3 is TGTGCCAGCTCACCGAAAGCGTCCCGGAACACTGAAGCTTTCTTT. The encoded protein is CASSPKASRNTEAFF.

The genes are TRBV5-1 and TRBJ2-7, with D unclear. From germline, CDR1 is SGHRS and CDR2 YFSETQ. Trimming took 5 bases from V and 3 from J, leaving 15 bases between them. This CDR3 spans 14 amino acids. DNA of the CDR3: TGCGCCAGCAGAACCAATCGACAAAACTACGAGCAGTACTTC. Translation gives CASRTNRQNYEQYF.

The V call is TRBV5-4, the J call TRBJ1-1; possible D gene TRBD1, 6 bases. The CDR3 covers 17 residues. The germline gives CDR1 SGHNT, CDR2 YYREEE (reference sequence). V was pared by 5 bases and J by 0 bases, with 20 bases between. CDR3: CASRHKLDSHLNTEAFF. CDR3 nucleotides: TGTGCCAGCAGACACAAACTGGACAGCCACTTGAACACTGAAGCTTTCTTT.

In this sample, this clone turned up once. The CDR3 DNA sequence: TGCGCCAGCAGTGAGTCGGGGGCCAAGGGCAATGAGCAGTTCTTC. Its protein is CASSESGAKGNEQFF. V usage is TRBV10-1 and J usage is TRBJ2-1, with D perhaps matching TRBD1 (6 bases). Per the germline V gene, CDR1 is WNHNN and CDR2 is SYGVQD (reference sequence). The CDR3 loop spans 15 amino acids. V lost 0 bases and J 6 bases, leaving 12 bases between the germline ends.

The chain uses TRBV6-6 and TRBJ1-1; 7 positions match TRBD1. This CDR3 has 15 residues. From germline, CDR1 is MNHNY and CDR2 SVGAGI (reference sequence). Losses at the gene ends were 0 bases for V and 0 bases for J; bases not matched to a gene: 1. CDR3 region: CASSYSRGMNTEAFF. In DNA form, the CDR3 reads TGTGCCAGCAGTTACTCCAGGGGGATGAACACTGAAGCTTTCTTT.

The chain links TRBV7-6 to TRBJ2-7; D not resolved. Deletions cut 4 bases from V and 0 bases from J, with 13 bases between. There are 15 residues in the CDR3. CDR1 is SGHVS, CDR2 FNYEAQ, per germline. Here the CDR3 reads CASSSEPISSYEQYF. The CDR3, as DNA: TGTGCCAGCAGCTCCGAGCCAATAAGCTCCTACGAGCAGTACTTC.

The V and J genes are TRBV29-1 and TRBJ1-1; 8 nucleotides align to TRBD1. With V trimmed by 7 bases and J by 3 bases, 4 bases remained unmatched. CDR3 size: 12 residues. Germline-derived CDR1 and CDR2 are SQVTM and ANQGSEA. This CDR3 is CSDRTGYTEAFF. The CDR3 coding sequence is TGCAGCGATCGGACAGGGTACACTGAAGCTTTCTTT.

The chain is built from TRBV6-5 and TRBJ2-5, with 9 bases matching TRBD2. V lost 6 bases, J lost 6 bases, and 11 bases stayed unmatched. The CDR3 spans 15 residues. Germline V lookup: CDR1 MNHEY, CDR2 SVGAGI. The CDR3 reads CASSYGTSWDKTQYF. CDR3 DNA sequence: TGTGCCAGCAGCTACGGGACTAGCTGGGACAAGACCCAGTACTTC.

The chain combines TRBV6-5 with TRBJ1-1, with D tentatively TRBD1 (5 bases). This CDR3 is built from 15 residues. Germline V gives CDR1 MNHEY, CDR2 SVGAGI. Trimming took 2 bases from V and 3 from J, leaving 13 bases between them. CDR3 protein: CASSYPTGGDTEAFF. DNA of the CDR3: TGTGCCAGCAGTTACCCTACCGGAGGGGACACTGAAGCTTTCTTT.

The genes are TRBV19 and TRBJ1-1; 12 nucleotides line up with TRBD1. The germline gives CDR1 LNHDA, CDR2 SQIVND (reference sequence). V dropped 4 bases and J dropped 4; count of bases not matched to a gene: 7. The CDR3 sequence is 16 residues long. The CDR3 DNA follows: TGTGCCAGTAGTAAATGGGACAGGGGGCGAAGCACTGAAGCTTTCTTT. It is translated as CASSKWDRGRSTEAFF.

CDR3 region: CASSFTSGGAYSTDTQYF. Written as DNA, the CDR3 is TGTGCCAGCAGCTTTACTAGCGGGGGGGCTTATAGCACAGATACGCAGTATTTT. The rearrangement joins TRBV11-2 to TRBJ2-3, with 13 nucleotides matching TRBD2. Trimming at V came to 3 bases and at J to 0 bases, leaving 6 bases not matched to a gene. The CDR3 is 18 amino acids. The germline CDR1 and CDR2 sequences are SGHAT and FQNNGV.

The rearrangement links TRBV15 to TRBJ2-7; D might be TRBD1 (5 bases). CDR3 length: 15 amino acids. Germline CDR1 is LNHNV and CDR2 is YYDKDF (reference sequence). Trimming shortened V by 0 bases and J by 4 bases, and 13 bases separated the two germline ends. The CDR3 reads CATSRDGRVGYEQYF. The CDR3 nucleotides are TGTGCCACCAGCAGAGATGGCAGGGTGGGGTACGAGCAGTACTTC. The full variable domain, rest sourced from reference TRBV15 and TRBJ2-7, is DAMVIQNPRYQVTQFGKPVTLSCSQTLNHNVMYWYQQKSSQAPKLLFHYYDKDFNNEADTPDNFQSRRPNTSFCFLDIRSPGLGDTAMYLCATSRDGRVGYEQYFGPGTRLTVT.

With regard to this clone: The junction shows a germline mismatch at one end, possibly a read error. The chain is built from TRBV7-6 and TRBJ2-7, with TRBD2 matching over 10 bases. Germline CDR1 SGHVS, CDR2 FNYEAQ. This CDR3 is built from 14 residues. The CDR3 nucleotides are TGTGCCAGCAGTTTAGCGGGGGGAACCTACGAGCAGTACTTC. Protein product: CASSLAGGTYEQYF.

The V and J genes are TRBV7-9 and TRBJ1-4, with D possibly being TRBD1 (6 bases). V was cut by 6 bases and J by 8 bases, with 13 bases left in between. The CDR3 totals 13 residues. Germline CDR1 SEHNR, CDR2 FQNEAQ (reference sequence). In DNA form, the CDR3 reads TGTGCCAGCAGTAAGTCAGGGGAAGAAAAACTGTTTTTT. It is translated as CASSKSGEEKLFF.

This rearrangement joins TRBV27 to TRBJ2-1; 7 bases fit TRBD2. V lost 0 bases to trimming and J lost 0 bases; unmatched junction nucleotides: 5. This CDR3 spans 17 amino acids. Germline V gene data show CDR1 as MNHEY and CDR2 as SMNVEV (reference sequence). The CDR3 protein is CASSLSRLAASYNEQFF. The DNA of the CDR3 is TGTGCCAGCAGTTTATCCCGCCTAGCGGCCTCCTACAATGAGCAGTTCTTC.